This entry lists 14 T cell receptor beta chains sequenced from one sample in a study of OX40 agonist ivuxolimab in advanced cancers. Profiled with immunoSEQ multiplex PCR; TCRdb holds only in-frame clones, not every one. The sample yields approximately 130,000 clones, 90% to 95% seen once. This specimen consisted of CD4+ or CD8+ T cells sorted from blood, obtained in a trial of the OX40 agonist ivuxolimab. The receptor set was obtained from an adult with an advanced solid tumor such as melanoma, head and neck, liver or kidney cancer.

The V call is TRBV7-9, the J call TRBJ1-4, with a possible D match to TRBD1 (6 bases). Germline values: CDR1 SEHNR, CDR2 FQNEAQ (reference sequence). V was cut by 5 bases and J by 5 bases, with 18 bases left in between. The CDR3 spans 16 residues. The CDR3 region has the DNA TGTGCCAGCAGCGTCCAACCTCCGGGGGCGAATGAAAAACTGTTTTTT. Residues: CASSVQPPGANEKLFF.

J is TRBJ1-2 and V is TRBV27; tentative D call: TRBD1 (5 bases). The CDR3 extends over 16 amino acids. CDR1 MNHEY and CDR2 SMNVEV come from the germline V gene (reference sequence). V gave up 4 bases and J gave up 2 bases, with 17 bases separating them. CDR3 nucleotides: TGTGCCAGCAGTTCCCCACCGGGACGGATAAACTATGGCTACACCTTC. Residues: CASSSPPGRINYGYTF.

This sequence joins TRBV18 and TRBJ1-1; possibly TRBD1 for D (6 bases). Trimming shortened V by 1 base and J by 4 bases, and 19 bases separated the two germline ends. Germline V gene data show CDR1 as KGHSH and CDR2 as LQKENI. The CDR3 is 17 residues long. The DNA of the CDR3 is TGTGCCAGCTCACCACTTACCTTAGTTGGGGGCGGCACTGAAGCTTTCTTT. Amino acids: CASSPLTLVGGGTEAFF. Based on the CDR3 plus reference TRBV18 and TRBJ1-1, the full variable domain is NAGVMQNPRHLVRRRGQEARLRCSPMKGHSHVYWYRQLPEEGLKFMVYLQKENIIDESGMPKERFSAEFPKEGPSILRIQQVVRGDSAAYFCASSPLTLVGGGTEAFFGQGTRLTVV.

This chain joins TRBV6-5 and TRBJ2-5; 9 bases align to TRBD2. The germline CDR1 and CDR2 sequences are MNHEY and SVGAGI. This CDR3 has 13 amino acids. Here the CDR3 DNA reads TGTGCAAGCGGGGGGCAGGCCCAAGAGACCCAGTACTTC. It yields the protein CASGGQAQETQYF.

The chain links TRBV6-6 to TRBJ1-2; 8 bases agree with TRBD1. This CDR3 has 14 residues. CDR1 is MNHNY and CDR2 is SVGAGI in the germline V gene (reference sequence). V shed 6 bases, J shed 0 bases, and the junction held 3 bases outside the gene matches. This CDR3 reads CASRSGGTNYGYTF. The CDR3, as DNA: TGTGCCAGCAGGTCAGGGGGCACTAACTATGGCTACACCTTC.

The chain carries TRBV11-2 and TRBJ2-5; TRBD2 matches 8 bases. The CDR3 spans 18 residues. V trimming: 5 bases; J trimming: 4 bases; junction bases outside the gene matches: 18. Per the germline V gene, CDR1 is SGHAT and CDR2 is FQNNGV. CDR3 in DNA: TGTGCCAGCAGCCAGGGGTATCAATGGGACCGGGGGGGAGAGACCCAGTACTTC. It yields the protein CASSQGYQWDRGGETQYF.

The CDR3 loop is CASSVEQSFSYEQYF. As DNA, the CDR3 is TGTGCCAGCAGTGTTGAGCAGTCTTTCTCCTACGAGCAGTACTTC. The chain has TRBV2 and TRBJ2-7; D unresolved. Trimming removed 4 bases at V and 0 bases at J, with 13 bases between. The CDR3 spans 15 residues. CDR1 and CDR2 from the germline V gene are SNHLY and FYNNEI.

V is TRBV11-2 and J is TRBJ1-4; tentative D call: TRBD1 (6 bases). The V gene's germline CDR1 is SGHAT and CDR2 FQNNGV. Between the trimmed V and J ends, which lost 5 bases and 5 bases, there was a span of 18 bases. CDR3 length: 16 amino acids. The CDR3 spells CASSDPGTPRNEKLFF. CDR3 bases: TGTGCCAGCAGCGACCCCGGGACACCCCGAAATGAAAAACTGTTTTTT.

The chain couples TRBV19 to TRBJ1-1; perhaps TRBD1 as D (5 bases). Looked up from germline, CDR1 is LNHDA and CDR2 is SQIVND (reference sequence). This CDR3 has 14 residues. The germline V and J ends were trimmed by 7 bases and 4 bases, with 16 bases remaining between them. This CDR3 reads CASTPPDSRTEAFF. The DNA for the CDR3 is TGTGCCAGTACCCCCCCCGACAGTCGCACTGAAGCTTTCTTT.

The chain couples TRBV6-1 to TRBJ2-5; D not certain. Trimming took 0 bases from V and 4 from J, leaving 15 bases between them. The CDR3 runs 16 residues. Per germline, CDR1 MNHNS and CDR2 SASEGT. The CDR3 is CASSEAHRTTRETQYF. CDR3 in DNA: TGTGCCAGCAGTGAAGCTCACCGTACTACAAGAGAGACCCAGTACTTC.

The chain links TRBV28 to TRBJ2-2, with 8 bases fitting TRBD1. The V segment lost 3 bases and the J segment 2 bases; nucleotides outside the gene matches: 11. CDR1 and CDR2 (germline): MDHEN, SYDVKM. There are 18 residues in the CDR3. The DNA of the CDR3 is TGTGCCAGCAGTTTTCGTACCTGGGGACAGGCTAACACCGGGGAGCTGTTTTTT. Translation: CASSFRTWGQANTGELFF.

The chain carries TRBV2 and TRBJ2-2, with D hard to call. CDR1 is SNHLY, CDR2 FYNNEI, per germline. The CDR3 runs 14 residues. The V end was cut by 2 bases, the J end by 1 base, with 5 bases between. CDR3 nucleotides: TGTGCCAGCAGTGAATCCAGGAACACCGGGGAGCTGTTTTTT. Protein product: CASSESRNTGELFF.

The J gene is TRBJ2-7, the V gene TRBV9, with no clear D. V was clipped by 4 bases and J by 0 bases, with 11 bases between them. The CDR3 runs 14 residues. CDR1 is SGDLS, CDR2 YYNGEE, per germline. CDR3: CASSTTMFSYEQYF. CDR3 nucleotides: TGTGCCAGCAGCACTACCATGTTCTCCTACGAGCAGTACTTC.

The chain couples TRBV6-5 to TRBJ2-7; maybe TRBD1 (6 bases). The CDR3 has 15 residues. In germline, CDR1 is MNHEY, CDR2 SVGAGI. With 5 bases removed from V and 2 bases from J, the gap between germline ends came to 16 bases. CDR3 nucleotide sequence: TGTGCCAGCAGTCTATTTGGAGCAGGGGCCTACGAGCAGTACTTC. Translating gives CASSLFGAGAYEQYF.